This T cell receptor beta chain was recovered during a study of T cells in localized non-small cell lung cancer. V dropped 4 bases and J dropped 4; count of bases not matched to a gene: 7. This CDR3 has 15 residues. Germline CDR1 is SGHRS and CDR2 is YFSETQ. The study, taken as a whole, reports: Uninvolved adjacent lung had higher T cell clonality than tumor and all other tissues. Adjacent lung tissue had a median about 50 of the top 100 clones found in the tumor. Higher blood T cell density tracked longer overall survival. As only one tumor region underwent sequencing, heterogeneity remains possible.

Profiling relied on immunoSEQ multiplex PCR, and the TCRdb table lists in-frame clones only, not all of them. The sample contains 2,500 or so clones, approximately 25% of which appear only once. In the case of this clone: Its antigen is not known.

This TCR was sampled from a woman aged 35 to 75 with stage II squamous cell lung carcinoma. The V call is TRBV5-1, the J call TRBJ2-7; 11 bases map to TRBD2. The source was lung tumor tissue, collected before any cancer treatment. The CDR3 region is CASSDPGLAVYEQYF. In DNA, the CDR3 is TGCGCCAGCAGCGATCCGGGACTAGCGGTTTACGAGCAGTACTTC. Full variable domain (missing parts from reference TRBV5-1 and TRBJ2-7): KAGVTQTPRYLIKTRGQQVTLSCSPISGHRSVSWYQQTPGQGLQFLFEYFSETQRNKGNFPGRFSGRQFSNSRSEMNVSTLELGDSALYLCASSDPGLAVYEQYFGPGTRLTVT.